This T cell receptor beta chain was observed in a study of response to subunit inactivated influenza vaccine (dated by TCRdb to between 2018 and 2020). Background on the whole study: To follow how T cells responded to a trivalent subunit inactivated influenza vaccine, the researchers relied on deep quantitative profiling of the T cell receptor repertoire. Overall study outcomes, separate from this receptor: According to the authors, only a limited number of new T cells may be recruited by each seasonal influenza vaccination.

V drops 1 base and J drops 5 bases, leaving 11 bases in between. CDR3 length: 14 amino acids, cysteine to phenylalanine. Just CDR3 DNA is preserved here, 42 bases in frame from base 1. The library was obtained by RT-PCR. Sequencer: Illumina HiSeq 2500. TCRdb trimmed the raw reads at Q25, called clones with MiXCR and kept productive beta chains. Identical CDR3 proteins give one entry, which carries the most common genes and DNA. The sample records roughly 670,000 distinct CDR3 sequences, around 13% of which are singletons. About 7.6% of the sample goes to the ten largest clones. This clonotype has ten or more counts. Its antigen remains unidentified. The sample holds no much larger clone one base away, and base qualities are not on file.

The clonotype originates from a man aged 45-65 years who received an inactivated influenza vaccine. Donor details come from another sample of the same person, matched by shared clones. The receptor chain draws on TRBV12-3 or TRBV12-4 and TRBJ2-5, with the D gene not clear enough to name. Sequencing used PBMCs from blood, obtained 14 days before vaccination. In nucleotide form, the sequence is TGTGCCAGCAGTTTAGGTTCCGCGACGGAGACCCAGTACTTC. Its translation reads: CASSLGSATETQYF.